What follows is one TCR beta chain and its context. Its antigen is undetermined. Patients counted as stable if ophthalmopathy did not develop within 18 months. Patients aged 18 to 65 had newly diagnosed hyperthyroidism lasting under 2 months. The study excluded patients with uncontrolled infection, other autoimmune disease, pregnancy or lactation. RNA transcripts gave rise to amplified TCR beta CDR3 regions. HTBI primers were the set used in a first-round RT-PCR of the TCR CDR3. One entry per CDR3 protein results from TCRdb running MiXCR on the multiplex PCR reads. The repertoire holds around 580,000 distinct CDR3 sequences, about a sixth seen once, with 18% in the top ten. The sample originates from a study of T cells in Graves' hyperthyroidism and ophthalmopathy. Points from the study as a whole: In validation, the model predicted ophthalmopathy. These predictions came a median about 6.5 months before onset.

Per germline, CDR1 MNHEY and CDR2 SMNVEV (reference sequence). This CDR3 is built from 17 residues. Trimming removed 2 bases at V and 1 base at J, with 16 bases between. The sample consisted of blood. This TCR was recovered from a woman between 18 and 29 years old with Graves' hyperthyroidism. The rearrangement joins TRBV27 to TRBJ2-3; no clear D. The CDR3, as DNA: TGTGCCAGCAGTTTACGGGCGGCGTCCTGGGGCACAGATACGCAGTATTTT. Its translation: CASSLRAASWGTDTQYF.